The T cell receptor beta chain under discussion was sequenced for a study of blood T cell repertoires in COVID-19. Overall study: Nucleic acid was either cDNA or gDNA, and it came from T cells, B-cell-depleted T cells, or PBMCs.

In the original analysis: Nucleated cell counts were estimated from reference gene primer amplification. The repertoire was sequenced with immunoSEQ multiplex PCR; TCRdb's copy has only in-frame clones and lacks some. The V and J calls and clone size come from that table; D and trimming were worked out from the DNA. The sample contains approximately 33,000 clones, about 85% of which appear only once. The V gene lost 2 bases and the J gene lost 3 bases, with 11 bases spanning the gap. CDR3 length: 14 amino acids. The germline gives CDR1 SGHTA, CDR2 FQGNSA. The TCR was taken from a man aged 70 or older with acute or convalescent COVID-19. Sequencing was carried out using peripheral blood. The V gene is TRBV7-2, the J gene TRBJ2-7, with D unclear. For the CDR3, the DNA is TGTGCCAGCAGCTTAAGTGGAGCCGGCTACGAGCAGTACTTC. Amino acids: CASSLSGAGYEQYF.